These 27 T cell receptor beta chains were sequenced from one sample in a study of blood T cells in healthy people across ages. PCR was performed a second time for roughly 7 to 11 cycles using a sample-barcoded 5' primer and a J-beta primer mix. A single record per CDR3 protein comes from TCRdb applying MiXCR to the 5' RACE reads. The data contain just over 800,000 distinct CDR3 sequences, around 62% of them singletons. The sequenced sample was blood. The receptor source for this set is a man aged 25-45 years in good health.

The gene calls are TRBV7-2 and TRBJ1-2; D is perhaps TRBD1 (5 bases). V was pared by 7 bases and J by 5 bases, with 17 bases between. Germline-derived CDR1 and CDR2 are SGHTA and FQGNSA. The CDR3 contains 14 residues. The CDR3 spells CASTPPGQGYGYTF. The CDR3 bases are TGTGCCAGCACCCCGCCCGGGCAGGGATATGGCTACACCTTC. The variable domain in full, with the rest retrieved from reference TRBV7-2 and TRBJ1-2, is GAGVSQSPSNKVTEKGKDVELRCDPISGHTALYWYRQSLGQGLEFLIYFQGNSAPDKSGLPSDRFSAERTGGSVSTLTIQRTQQEDSAVYLCASTPPGQGYGYTFGSGTRLTVV.

The chain couples TRBV6-2 or TRBV6-3 to TRBJ1-5; D is ambiguous. Per the germline V gene, CDR1 is MNHEY and CDR2 is SVGEGT. The CDR3 spans 14 residues. Trimming stripped 7 bases from V and 5 bases from J, with 15 bases between. As DNA, the CDR3 is TGTGCCAGCAACCCTCAGTCTTATTATCAGCCCCAGCATTTT. It encodes CASNPQSYYQPQHF.

This rearrangement joins TRBV7-2 to TRBJ2-3; D is unclear. V shed 1 base and J shed 2 bases, with 7 bases lying between them. Germline V gene sequence: CDR1 SGHTA, CDR2 FQGNSA. The CDR3 consists of 14 residues. The CDR3 loop is CASSLGRFTDTQYF. The CDR3 DNA is TGTGCCAGCAGCTTAGGCCGGTTCACAGATACGCAGTATTTT.

The sample holds a few counts of this clonotype. One end of the junction is discordant with germline, which a read error may explain. This chain links TRBV20-1 with TRBJ1-6, with TRBD1 identical over 8 bases. CDR1 is DFQATT and CDR2 is SNEGSKA in the germline V gene (reference sequence). This CDR3 contains 13 residues. The CDR3 bases are TGCAGTGCTGGGACAGGTTATAATTCACCCCCCCACTTT. Its translation: CSAGTGYNSPPHF.

Only a few counts were recorded for this clonotype. This rearrangement joins TRBV29-1 to TRBJ2-7; the D gene is possibly TRBD2 (5 bases). Trimming stripped 5 bases from V and 0 bases from J, with 14 bases between. The CDR3 is 14 residues long. In germline, CDR1 is SQVTM, CDR2 ANQGSEA. The CDR3 protein is CSVKEAYFSYEQYF. Written as DNA, the CDR3 is TGCAGCGTTAAGGAGGCGTACTTCTCCTACGAGCAGTACTTC.

This rearrangement joins TRBV6-2 or TRBV6-3 to TRBJ2-3, with 9 bases fitting TRBD2. Germline values: CDR1 MNHEY, CDR2 SVGEGT. The CDR3 runs 14 residues. Trimming at V came to 6 bases and at J to 4 bases, leaving 5 bases not matched to a gene. CDR3 bases: TGTGCCAGCAGAATAGCGGGGGAGGCAGATACGCAGTATTTT. This codes for CASRIAGEADTQYF.

The chain joins TRBV27 to TRBJ2-6; TRBD2 agrees at 10 bases. Germline V gene sequence: CDR1 MNHEY, CDR2 SMNVEV (reference sequence). The CDR3 totals 17 residues. Trimming cost V 5 bases and J 2 bases; bases outside gene matches: 6. This chain's CDR3 is CASSILAGTTGANVLTF. CDR3 DNA: TGTGCCAGCAGTATACTAGCGGGGACTACTGGGGCCAACGTCCTGACTTTC.

The CDR3 loop reads CASSLWRDISYEQYF. The CDR3 bases are TGTGCCAGCAGCTTATGGCGGGACATCTCCTACGAGCAGTACTTC. V gene TRBV13 combines with J gene TRBJ2-7; the D call may be TRBD1 or TRBD2 (6 bases each). Trimming shortened V by 2 bases and J by 0 bases, and 11 bases separated the two germline ends. The CDR3 has 15 residues. CDR1 is PRHDT and CDR2 is FYEKMQ in the germline V gene (reference sequence).

V and J are TRBV20-1 and TRBJ2-7; 9 positions match TRBD2. V lost 3 bases to trimming and J lost 2 bases; unmatched junction nucleotides: 5. CDR1 DFQATT and CDR2 SNEGSKA come from the germline V gene (reference sequence). The CDR3 extends over 14 amino acids. CDR3: CSARLAGFTYEQYF. In nucleotides, the CDR3 is TGCAGTGCTAGGCTAGCGGGGTTTACCTACGAGCAGTACTTC.

This clonotype was seen a handful of times. CDR3 amino acids: CASSPRQGYGYEQYF. The CDR3 nucleotides read TGTGCCAGCAGCCCCAGACAGGGGTACGGTTACGAGCAGTACTTC. The chain is built from TRBV7-9 and TRBJ2-7; 8 nucleotides match TRBD1. The CDR3 has 15 amino acids. V shed 5 bases and J 4 bases; nucleotides not matched to a gene: 10. Looked up from germline, CDR1 is SEHNR and CDR2 is FQNEAQ (reference sequence).

The count of this clonotype is one. The chain has TRBV7-3 and TRBJ1-1, with a possible D match to TRBD1 (5 bases). Trimming pared 2 bases from V and 0 bases from J, leaving 13 bases between. Germline V CDR1 and CDR2: SGHTA, FQGTGA. CDR3 length: 16 amino acids. CDR3 residues: CASSLSGRGVNTEAFF. As DNA, the CDR3 is TGTGCCAGCAGCTTATCTGGGCGGGGGGTGAACACTGAAGCTTTCTTT.

The chain joins TRBV4-1 to TRBJ2-7, with TRBD2 as a possible D gene (7 bases). V lost 0 bases and J 4 bases, leaving 16 bases between the germline ends. Germline CDR1 MGHRA, CDR2 YSYEKL. The CDR3 length is 16 residues. CDR3 loop: CASSQEEGGRPYEQYF. CDR3 nucleotides: TGCGCCAGCAGCCAAGAAGAGGGGGGGCGTCCATACGAGCAGTACTTC.

This chain connects TRBV7-2 to TRBJ2-7; 13 bases are a match to TRBD2. The CDR3 runs to 15 residues. V lost 5 bases to trimming and J lost 3 bases; unmatched junction nucleotides: 4. From germline, CDR1 is SGHTA and CDR2 FQGNSA. The CDR3 bases are TGTGCCAGCAGCAGGGGACTAGCGGGGCTCTACGAGCAGTACTTC. Translation: CASSRGLAGLYEQYF.

As for this clonotype: The junction differs from germline at one of its ends, possibly a read error. This chain uses TRBV29-1 with TRBJ2-3, with TRBD1 as a possible D gene (7 bases). Germline V gene sequence: CDR1 SQVTM, CDR2 ANQGSEA. The CDR3 is 15 amino acids. The CDR3 sequence: CGVGGTDFPTDTQYF. For the CDR3, the DNA is TGCGGCGTTGGGGGGACAGACTTCCCCACAGATACGCAGTATTTT.

This chain uses TRBV24-1 with TRBJ2-1, with D perhaps assigned TRBD1 or TRBD2 (5 bases each). The CDR3 runs to 15 residues. Germline-derived CDR1 and CDR2 are KGHDR and SFDVKD. Trimming removed 3 bases from V and 4 bases from J, with 12 bases in between. The CDR3 reads CATSDAQGRYNEQFF. Written as DNA, the CDR3 is TGTGCCACCAGTGATGCCCAGGGACGGTACAATGAGCAGTTCTTC.

The rearrangement uses TRBV20-1 and TRBJ1-2; 8 bases line up with TRBD1. Looked up from germline, CDR1 is DFQATT and CDR2 is SNEGSKA (reference sequence). V lost 3 bases, J lost 8 bases, and 11 bases stayed unmatched. The CDR3 length is 14 residues. The CDR3 here is CSASSDRGAWGYTF. Written as DNA, the CDR3 is TGCAGTGCTAGCAGTGACAGGGGAGCCTGGGGCTACACCTTC.

The chain combines TRBV20-1 with TRBJ2-7, with D possibly matching TRBD1 (5 bases). Trimming removed 2 bases from V and 4 bases from J, with 15 bases in between. The length of the CDR3 is 14 residues. The germline CDR1 and CDR2 sequences are DFQATT and SNEGSKA (reference sequence). The CDR3 region has the DNA TGCAGTGCTAGATGGAATGGGGCTAGTTACGAGCAGTACTTC. This gives the protein CSARWNGASYEQYF.

This clonotype was recorded a few times. The chain links TRBV27 to TRBJ2-5; D might be TRBD1 (5 bases). V lost 5 bases and J 5 bases, leaving 18 bases between the germline ends. The CDR3 is 15 amino acids. Germline V lookup: CDR1 MNHEY, CDR2 SMNVEV (reference sequence). The CDR3 here is CASSPPGRVRETQYF. DNA of the CDR3: TGTGCCAGCAGTCCCCCCGGCAGGGTGAGGGAGACCCAGTACTTC.

The J gene is TRBJ2-4, the V gene TRBV29-1, with 8 bases aligning to TRBD2. Germline V gives CDR1 SQVTM, CDR2 ANQGSEA. This CDR3 has 15 residues. V gave up 7 bases and J gave up 0 bases; unmatched junction bases: 8. The CDR3 nucleotides read TGCAGCGCCGCCATCGGGGGGGTAGCCAAAAACATTCAGTACTTC. Translating gives CSAAIGGVAKNIQYF. The full variable domain, its missing parts supplied by reference TRBV29-1 and TRBJ2-4, is SAVISQKPSRDICQRGTSLTIQCQVDSQVTMMFWYRQQPGQSLTLIATANQGSEATYESGFVIDKFPISRPNLTFSTLTVSNMSPEDSSIYLCSAAIGGVAKNIQYFGAGTRLSVL.

The V and J genes are TRBV5-1 and TRBJ1-2; no reliable D call. CDR1 and CDR2 from the germline V gene are SGHRS and YFSETQ. The CDR3 contains 14 residues. V shed 0 bases and J shed 4 bases, with 10 bases lying between them. The CDR3 DNA reads as TGCGCCAGCAGCTTGGAGGAGCGGACCTATGGCTACACCTTC. It codes for CASSLEERTYGYTF.

This clonotype was counted between two and nine times. Written as DNA, the CDR3 is TGCAGTGCCCCCCTGGCTTTGGCTCTGAACTATGGCTACACCTTC. Its protein product is CSAPLALALNYGYTF. The rearrangement uses TRBV20-1 and TRBJ1-2; D is undetermined. The CDR3 runs 15 residues. The V and J ends lost 6 bases and 2 bases respectively, with 19 bases between them. Germline V CDR1 and CDR2: DFQATT, SNEGSKA (reference sequence).

This CDR3 is CSATQGGDTEAFF. In DNA, the CDR3 is TGCAGTGCAACTCAGGGGGGGGACACTGAAGCTTTCTTT. The J gene is TRBJ1-1, the V gene TRBV20-1; 7 bases match TRBD1. V gave up 6 bases and J gave up 3 bases; unmatched junction bases: 7. CDR1 DFQATT and CDR2 SNEGSKA come from the germline V gene (reference sequence). This CDR3 has 13 residues.

In its sample, this clonotype was seen a few times. The CDR3, as DNA: TGTGCCAGCAGTCCCCGGACAGGGGACTATGGCTACACCTTC. Its protein product is CASSPRTGDYGYTF. The genes are TRBV12-3 or TRBV12-4 and TRBJ1-2; 9 positions match TRBD1. The V segment lost 5 bases and the J segment 3 bases; nucleotides outside the gene matches: 4. The CDR3 is made up of 14 amino acids.

The V and J genes are TRBV27 and TRBJ2-1, with D maybe TRBD1 (5 bases). The CDR3 covers 13 residues. Trimming pared 7 bases from V and 4 bases from J, leaving 11 bases between. The V gene's germline CDR1 is MNHEY and CDR2 SMNVEV (reference sequence). CDR3 in DNA: TGTGCCAGCAAACAGGTAGTATACAATGAGCAGTTCTTC. It encodes CASKQVVYNEQFF.

The rearrangement joins TRBV7-2 to TRBJ2-1; 9 positions match TRBD1. Germline loops: CDR1 SGHTA, CDR2 FQGNSA. The CDR3 totals 14 residues. The trim removed 5 bases at V and 9 bases at J, leaving 8 bases unmatched. CDR3: CASSVRDRVGEQFF. DNA for the CDR3: TGTGCCAGCAGCGTCCGGGACAGGGTGGGTGAGCAGTTCTTC.

The V and J genes are TRBV2 and TRBJ1-4, with no clear D. The length of the CDR3 is 14 residues. V lost 4 bases to trimming and J lost 4 bases, with 10 bases between them. Germline CDR1 and CDR2: SNHLY and FYNNEI. In nucleotides, the CDR3 is TGTGCCAGCAGTGGGACGGCGTTTAATGAAAAACTGTTTTTT. Translation: CASSGTAFNEKLFF.

This clonotype has just a few counts. The CDR3 DNA reads TGTGCCAGCTCCCGCGGGACAGGGTACGGTGAGCAGTTCTTC. The encoded protein is CASSRGTGYGEQFF. V gene TRBV7-3 combines with J gene TRBJ2-1, with 9 nucleotides matching TRBD1. Germline V lookup: CDR1 SGHTA, CDR2 FQGTGA. The CDR3 totals 14 residues. V lost 8 bases to trimming and J lost 9 bases; unmatched junction nucleotides: 11.